Below are 16 T cell receptor beta chains sequenced from a single sample in a study of cytomegalovirus exposure and HLA in healthy donors. PCR primers comprised 60 Vbeta and 13 Jbeta primers. Sequencing was performed with immunoSEQ multiplex PCR; in TCRdb, only in-frame clones are kept and a portion is missing. This table holds around 63,000 clones, roughly 80% found once. Source material: PBMCs. Receptor source: a woman in her twenties or thirties in good health and CMV-seronegative.

This chain connects TRBV5-1 to TRBJ1-2; 7 positions match TRBD1. V shed 3 bases, J shed 6 bases, and the junction held 8 bases outside the gene matches. The CDR3 extends over 14 amino acids. Germline V gene sequence: CDR1 SGHRS, CDR2 YFSETQ. CDR3 nucleotides: TGCGCCAGCAGCTCCACAGGGGATGGTAATGGCTACACCTTC. Amino acid sequence: CASSSTGDGNGYTF.

The chain has TRBV9 and TRBJ1-5, with D unclear. Trimming stripped 0 bases from V and 0 bases from J, with 7 bases between. This CDR3 is built from 15 residues. Germline loops: CDR1 SGDLS, CDR2 YYNGEE. CDR3 amino acids: CASSVAGYSNQPQHF. CDR3 DNA sequence: TGTGCCAGCAGCGTAGCGGGATATAGCAATCAGCCCCAGCATTTT.

The gene calls are TRBV13 and TRBJ2-5; D may be TRBD1 (5 bases). Germline loops: CDR1 PRHDT, CDR2 FYEKMQ (reference sequence). V was clipped by 3 bases and J by 1 base, with 12 bases between them. This CDR3 has 15 residues. The CDR3 DNA reads TGTGCCAGCAGCTTTGACAGCGATTTCCAAGAGACCCAGTACTTC. Its translation: CASSFDSDFQETQYF.

V gene TRBV4-1 combines with J gene TRBJ2-7, with D unclear. Germline V gives CDR1 MGHRA, CDR2 YSYEKL. V gave up 0 bases and J gave up 2 bases, with 5 bases separating them. This CDR3 has 13 amino acids. In DNA, the CDR3 is TGCGCCAGCAGCCAAGATAAAACCTACGAGCAGTACTTC. Amino acid sequence: CASSQDKTYEQYF.

The chain combines TRBV5-6 with TRBJ2-7, with TRBD1 identical over 10 bases. The ends lost 6 bases at V and 6 bases at J; junction bases unmatched: 9. Germline CDR1 SGHDT, CDR2 YYEEEE. The CDR3 totals 14 residues. CDR3: CASILGTGDGEQYF. CDR3 coding DNA: TGTGCCAGCATCCTAGGGACAGGGGACGGCGAGCAGTACTTC. Complete variable domain (other parts from reference TRBV5-6 and TRBJ2-7): DAGVTQSPTHLIKTRGQQVTLRCSPKSGHDTVSWYQQALGQGPQFIFQYYEEEERQRGNFPDRFSGHQFPNYSSELNVNALLLGDSALYLCASILGTGDGEQYFGPGTRLTVT.

The chain combines TRBV7-6 with TRBJ2-1; tentative D call: TRBD2 (6 bases). Germline CDR1 and CDR2: SGHVS and FNYEAQ. The CDR3 consists of 12 residues. The ends were cut back, 5 bases at V and 10 bases at J, with 12 bases in the middle. CDR3 residues: CASSPSGREQFF. The CDR3, as DNA: TGTGCCAGCAGCCCGTCCGGGAGAGAGCAGTTCTTC.

This clone was seen just once. The chain links TRBV6-6 to TRBJ2-3; 9 bases are a match to TRBD1. The CDR3 runs to 16 residues. CDR1 is MNHNY, CDR2 SVGAGI, per germline (reference sequence). V was pared by 2 bases and J by 2 bases, with 5 bases of the junction left unmatched. Here the CDR3 DNA reads TGTGCCAGCAGTTACCTACGACAGGGGGACACAGATACGCAGTATTTT. Translation gives CASSYLRQGDTDTQYF.

This chain connects TRBV19 to TRBJ1-2; D gene unclear. CDR3 length: 14 amino acids. Germline V CDR1 and CDR2: LNHDA, SQIVND (reference sequence). Trimming shortened V by 6 bases and J by 3 bases, and 14 bases separated the two germline ends. CDR3 residues: CASRNPAVYYGYTF. In DNA form, the CDR3 reads TGTGCCAGTAGAAATCCCGCGGTGTACTATGGCTACACCTTC.

CDR3 sequence reads: CSVPRDRGSGANVLTF. CDR3 coding DNA: TGCAGCGTACCTCGGGACAGGGGGTCTGGGGCCAACGTCCTGACTTTC. This chain joins TRBV29-1 and TRBJ2-6; 11 bases match TRBD1. The CDR3 sequence is 16 residues long. Germline CDR1 SQVTM, CDR2 ANQGSEA. Unmatched junction bases numbered 5, after V lost 6 bases and J lost 1 base.

The chain employs TRBV7-2 and TRBJ2-1, with D unclear. V lost 4 bases and J lost 3, with 10 bases in between. In germline, CDR1 is SGHTA, CDR2 FQGNSA. CDR3 length equals 14 residues. DNA of the CDR3: TGTGCCAGCAGCTCCGACAACCTCTACAATGAGCAGTTCTTC. It yields the protein CASSSDNLYNEQFF.

The CDR3 nucleotides are TGTGCCTGGAGGCGTGGCACCGGGGAGCTGTTTTTT. As protein: CAWRRGTGELFF. The chain uses TRBV30 and TRBJ2-2, with D unclear. The V end was cut by 3 bases, the J end by 4 bases, with 6 bases between. The CDR3 sequence is 12 residues long. Germline assignment: CDR1 GTSNPN and CDR2 SVGIG (reference sequence).

The chain couples TRBV13 to TRBJ2-1, with D possibly being TRBD1 (6 bases). CDR1 PRHDT and CDR2 FYEKMQ come from the germline V gene (reference sequence). The CDR3 runs to 17 residues. V gave up 3 bases and J gave up 5 bases, with 20 bases separating them. CDR3 sequence: CASSFTQAGVSDNEQFF. CDR3 coding DNA: TGTGCCAGCAGCTTCACACAAGCAGGGGTTAGCGACAATGAGCAGTTCTTC.

The rearrangement links TRBV7-2 to TRBJ2-3; tentative D call: TRBD1 (5 bases). This CDR3 is 13 amino acids long. V was shortened by 5 bases and J by 2 bases, with 8 bases between the two germline ends. Germline lookup yields CDR1 SGHTA and CDR2 FQGNSA. CDR3 residues: CASSPDNTDTQYF. The CDR3 DNA sequence: TGTGCCAGCAGCCCGGACAACACAGATACGCAGTATTTT.

This chain joins TRBV27 and TRBJ1-2; maybe TRBD1 (5 bases). Germline V gene sequence: CDR1 MNHEY, CDR2 SMNVEV (reference sequence). This CDR3 region has 13 residues. The V end was cut by 5 bases, the J end by 6 bases, with 13 bases between. CDR3 DNA: TGTGCCAGCAGTCTGTGGGGGGTTGATGGCTACACCTTC. This sequence encodes CASSLWGVDGYTF.

The rearrangement uses TRBV6-1 and TRBJ2-7; weak D call: TRBD1 (5 bases). The CDR3 has 13 amino acids. Germline V CDR1 and CDR2: MNHNS, SASEGT. With 6 bases removed from V and 2 bases from J, the gap between germline ends came to 11 bases. The CDR3 DNA is TGTGCCAGCAGGACGACAGCCGCCTACGAGCAGTACTTC. Protein product: CASRTTAAYEQYF.

The chain couples TRBV7-8 to TRBJ1-3, with D possibly matching TRBD1 (5 bases). This CDR3 spans 17 amino acids. V gave up 1 base and J gave up 4 bases, with 17 bases separating them. Germline lookup yields CDR1 SGHVS and CDR2 FQNEAQ. CDR3 region: CASSLEGGGLVGNTIYF. In DNA form, the CDR3 reads TGTGCCAGCAGCTTAGAGGGCGGGGGACTAGTAGGAAACACCATATATTTT.